Listed below are T cell receptor beta chains from one sample, sequenced in a study of cytomegalovirus exposure and HLA in healthy donors. This table comes from immunoSEQ multiplex PCR, and its TCRdb copy is limited to in-frame clones, with some not included. The repertoire consists of about 200,000 clones, with around four fifths occurring once and the leading ten covering under 0.85%. The sequenced material came from PBMCs. Receptor source: a boy under 10 years old in good health and CMV-seronegative. Each CDR3 is given with its conserved first and last residue.

v_call	j_call	cdr3_aa
TRBV30	TRBJ2-3	CAWSALAEPSTDTQYF
TRBV19	TRBJ1-1	CASVAVEAFF
TRBV4-2	TRBJ1-2	CASSLGTGASYGYTF
TRBV6-5	TRBJ1-1	CASSYLGREAFF
TRBV4-2	TRBJ2-2	CASSRRQGPQAGELFF
TRBV15	TRBJ2-7	CATSTGLAGTREQYF
TRBV5-1	TRBJ2-1	CASSLLSDINEQFF
TRBV11-2	TRBJ1-1	CASSLDVNTEAFF
TRBV7-5	TRBJ2-3	CARARTSGIDTQYF
TRBV12-5	TRBJ2-1	CASGPRSGNRVYNEQFF
TRBV7-9	TRBJ1-2	CSSTPEGYTF
TRBV29-1	TRBJ1-1	CSVRTVTMNTEAFF
TRBV10-3	TRBJ1-1	CAISELGPGGTEAFF